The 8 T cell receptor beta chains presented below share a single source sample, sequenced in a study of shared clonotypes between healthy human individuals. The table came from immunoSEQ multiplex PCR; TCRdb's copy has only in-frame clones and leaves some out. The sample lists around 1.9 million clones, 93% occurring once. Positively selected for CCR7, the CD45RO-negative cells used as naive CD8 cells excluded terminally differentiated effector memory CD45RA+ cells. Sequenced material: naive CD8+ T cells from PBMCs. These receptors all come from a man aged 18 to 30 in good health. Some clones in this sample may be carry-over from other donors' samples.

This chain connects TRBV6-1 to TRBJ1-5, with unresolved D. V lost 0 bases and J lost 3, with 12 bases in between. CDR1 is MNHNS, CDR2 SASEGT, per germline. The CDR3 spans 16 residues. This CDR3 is CASSEALSFFNQPQHF. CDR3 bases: TGTGCCAGCAGTGAAGCGCTGAGTTTTTTCAATCAGCCCCAGCATTTT.

The CDR3 nucleotides are TGTGCCAGCAGCACAATCCTCGGGGGAGGCTACGAGCAGTACTTC. Protein: CASSTILGGGYEQYF. The rearrangement joins TRBV7-6 to TRBJ2-7; a possible D gene is TRBD2 (6 bases). Trimming cost V 5 bases and J 3 bases, with 17 bases left between them. There are 15 residues in the CDR3. Germline V gives CDR1 SGHVS, CDR2 FNYEAQ.

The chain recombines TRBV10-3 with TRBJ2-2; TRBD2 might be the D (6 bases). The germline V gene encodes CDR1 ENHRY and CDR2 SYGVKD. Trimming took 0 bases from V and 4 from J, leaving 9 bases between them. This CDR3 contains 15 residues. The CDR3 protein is CAISESAGTTGELFF. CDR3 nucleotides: TGTGCCATCAGTGAGTCGGCGGGGACCACCGGGGAGCTGTTTTTT.

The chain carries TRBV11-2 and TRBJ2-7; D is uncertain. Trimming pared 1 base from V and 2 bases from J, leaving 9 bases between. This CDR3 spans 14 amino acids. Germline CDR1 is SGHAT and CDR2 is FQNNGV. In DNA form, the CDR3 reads TGTGCCAGCAGCTTAGGGACGGTCACCTACGAGCAGTACTTC. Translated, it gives CASSLGTVTYEQYF.

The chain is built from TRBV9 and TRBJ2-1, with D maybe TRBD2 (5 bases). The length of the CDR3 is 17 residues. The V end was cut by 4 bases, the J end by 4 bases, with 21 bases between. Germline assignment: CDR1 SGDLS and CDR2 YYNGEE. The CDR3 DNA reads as TGTGCCAGCAGCCCCGGCATGGGGAGCGGATCTTACAATGAGCAGTTCTTC. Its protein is CASSPGMGSGSYNEQFF. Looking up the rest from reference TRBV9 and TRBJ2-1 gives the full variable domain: DSGVTQTPKHLITATGQRVTLRCSPRSGDLSVYWYQQSLDQGLQFLIQYYNGEERAKGNILERFSAQQFPDLHSELNLSSLELGDSALYFCASSPGMGSGSYNEQFFGPGTRLTVL.

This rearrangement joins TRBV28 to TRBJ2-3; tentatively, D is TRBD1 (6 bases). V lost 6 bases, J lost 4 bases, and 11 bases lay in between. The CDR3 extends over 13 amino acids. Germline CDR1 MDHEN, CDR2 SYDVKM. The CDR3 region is CASSLGAPDTQYF. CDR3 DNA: TGTGCCAGCAGCCTGGGGGCTCCAGATACGCAGTATTTT.

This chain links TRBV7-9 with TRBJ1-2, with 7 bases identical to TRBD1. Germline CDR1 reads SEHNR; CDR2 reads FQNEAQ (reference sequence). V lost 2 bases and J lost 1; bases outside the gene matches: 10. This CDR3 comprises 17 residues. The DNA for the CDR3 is TGTGCCAGCAGCTTACCGCCGACAGGGCCCAGTAACTATGGCTACACCTTC. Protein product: CASSLPPTGPSNYGYTF.

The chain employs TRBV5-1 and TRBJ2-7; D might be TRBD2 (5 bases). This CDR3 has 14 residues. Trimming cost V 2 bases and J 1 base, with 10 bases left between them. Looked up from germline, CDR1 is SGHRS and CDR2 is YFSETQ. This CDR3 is CASSFFPGSYEQYF. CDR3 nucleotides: TGCGCCAGCAGCTTTTTTCCGGGATCCTACGAGCAGTACTTC.